This is a list of T cell receptor beta chains from one sample in a study of OX40 agonist ivuxolimab in advanced cancers. Assay used: immunoSEQ multiplex PCR; TCRdb lists only in-frame clones, some missing. Here the sample spans around 67,000 clones, about nine tenths being singletons. The specimen was CD4+ or CD8+ T cells sorted from blood, collected in a trial of the OX40 agonist ivuxolimab. All receptors derive from an adult with an advanced solid tumor such as melanoma, head and neck, liver or kidney cancer. Each CDR3 is given without its conserved first and last residue. The D gene is left open where the match is weak.

CDR3 protein	V gene	D gene
ASSPSTDTQY	TRBV11-2	.
ASSLPTGQGIQPQH	TRBV28	TRBD1
ASSLPPGTGHTEAF	TRBV5-5	.
ASSPTGRVNTGELF	TRBV7-3	.
ASSSGALYEQF	TRBV28	.
ASSGGTDTQY	TRBV11-2	.
ASSLAGTSLANEQY	TRBV5-1	TRBD2
ASSLGPAGAFYEQY	TRBV11-1	.
ASSLALAATDTQY	TRBV5-4	TRBD2
ASSTYRGDYNEQF	TRBV19	TRBD1
ASSYSLAGQETQY	TRBV6-5	TRBD2
ASSQGAGGARGNTIY	TRBV4-2	.
ASSYGSGELF	TRBV6-5	.
ASSIGHGYNEQF	TRBV19	.
ASSPQGPNNYEQY	TRBV11-3	.
ASSLSTENSPLH	TRBV5-1	.
SVEDRGKGYT	TRBV29-1	TRBD1
ASSRSGGLGNEQF	TRBV18	TRBD2
ASSLGVGLKDTQY	TRBV7-8	.
ASSLAAGGVAF	TRBV7-6	TRBD1
ASSTTGEESYEQY	TRBV28	TRBD1
ASSLEPGNTEAF	TRBV11-2	.
ASSPPLFYEQY	TRBV6-6	.
ASTSRTSSRGDTQY	TRBV19	TRBD2